This entry concerns a single T cell receptor beta chain. The sample belongs to a study of T cell changes during pregnancy in multiple sclerosis. Sequenced by immunoSEQ multiplex PCR; TCRdb stores in-frame clones only, minus some. The profile shows 37,000 or so clones, around 90% of them singletons. Trimming cost V 3 bases and J 2 bases, with 12 bases left between them. This CDR3 has 14 amino acids. Per germline, CDR1 SGHNT and CDR2 YYREEE (reference sequence). This rearrangement joins TRBV5-4 to TRBJ2-7; the D gene is possibly TRBD2 (5 bases). The receptor was isolated from a female donor with multiple sclerosis, enrolled in a pregnancy study. This specimen consisted of CD4+ T cells from peripheral blood mononuclear cells, obtained before pregnancy. The CDR3 here is CASSSGSGPYEQYF. For the CDR3, the DNA is TGTGCCAGCAGCTCGGGCAGCGGTCCCTACGAGCAGTACTTC.